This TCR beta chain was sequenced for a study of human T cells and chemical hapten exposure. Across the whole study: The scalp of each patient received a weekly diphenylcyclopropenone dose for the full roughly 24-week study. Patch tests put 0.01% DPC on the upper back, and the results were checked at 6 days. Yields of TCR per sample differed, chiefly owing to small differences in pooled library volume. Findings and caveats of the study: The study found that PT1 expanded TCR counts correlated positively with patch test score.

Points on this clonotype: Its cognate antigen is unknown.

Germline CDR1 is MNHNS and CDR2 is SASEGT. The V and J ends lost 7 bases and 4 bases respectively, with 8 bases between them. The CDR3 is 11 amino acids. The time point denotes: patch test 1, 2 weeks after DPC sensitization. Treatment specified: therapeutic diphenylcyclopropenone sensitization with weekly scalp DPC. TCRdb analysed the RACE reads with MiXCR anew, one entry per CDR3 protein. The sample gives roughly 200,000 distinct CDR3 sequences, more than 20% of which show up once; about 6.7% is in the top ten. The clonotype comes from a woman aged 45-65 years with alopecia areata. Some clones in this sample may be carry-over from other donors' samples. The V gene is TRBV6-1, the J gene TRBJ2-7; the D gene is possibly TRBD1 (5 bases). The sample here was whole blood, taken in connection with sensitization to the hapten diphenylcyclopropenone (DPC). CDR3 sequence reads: CASISGYEQYF. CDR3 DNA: TGTGCCAGCATTTCAGGGTACGAGCAGTACTTC.